The next 13 T cell receptor beta chains were all read from a single sample in a study of blood T cell repertoires in COVID-19. The data were produced by immunoSEQ multiplex PCR, yet TCRdb's version contains in-frame clones alone and is incomplete. Here the sample spans 120,000 or so clones, approximately 71% being singletons. The sample taken for sequencing was peripheral blood. The receptors derive from a woman in her 70s with acute or convalescent COVID-19.

This clone was seen a handful of times. Other nucleotide sequences from this sample produce the same CDR3. The rearrangement uses TRBV7-2 and TRBJ1-2; D perhaps matches TRBD1 (5 bases). The V gene lost 1 base and the J gene lost 4 bases, with 10 bases spanning the gap. CDR1 is SGHTA, CDR2 FQGNSA, per germline. This CDR3 spans 14 amino acids. The CDR3 region is CASSLGQTLYGYTF. DNA of the CDR3: TGTGCCAGCAGCTTAGGACAGACGCTCTATGGCTACACCTTC.

This clone showed up just once. The chain couples TRBV24-1 to TRBJ2-1; TRBD2 might be the D (5 bases). Trimming left V 2 bases short and J 6 bases short, with 13 bases between. Germline lookup yields CDR1 KGHDR and CDR2 SFDVKD. The CDR3 length is 15 residues. The chain's CDR3 is CATSDSGVSFNEQFF. Written as DNA, the CDR3 is TGTGCCACCAGTGATTCCGGGGTTTCGTTCAATGAGCAGTTCTTC.

The V and J genes are TRBV3-1 (or the pseudogene TRBV3-2) and TRBJ2-5; D not resolved. Trimming shortened V by 4 bases and J by 5 bases, and 17 bases separated the two germline ends. CDR1 is LGHDT and CDR2 is YNNKEL in the germline V gene (reference sequence). The CDR3 has 15 residues. CDR3 region: CASSLTQSPTETQYF. The CDR3 coding sequence is TGTGCCAGCAGCCTTACACAGTCACCAACGGAGACCCAGTACTTC.

This sequence joins TRBV9 and TRBJ2-1; D is unclear. The germline CDR1 and CDR2 sequences are SGDLS and YYNGEE. V shed 0 bases and J shed 7 bases, with 8 bases lying between them. CDR3 length: 13 amino acids. The CDR3 region has the DNA TGTGCCAGCAGCGTAGCCAGGTCAAATGAGCAGTTCTTC. Protein product: CASSVARSNEQFF.

This clone was counted a few times. The chain uses TRBV10-3 and TRBJ1-1; D might be TRBD1 (5 bases). The CDR3 runs 13 residues. In germline, CDR1 is ENHRY, CDR2 SYGVKD. V lost 7 bases and J lost 1, with 10 bases in between. The CDR3 here is CAINKDKNTEAFF. In DNA form, the CDR3 reads TGTGCCATCAACAAGGACAAGAACACTGAAGCTTTCTTT.

This clone was picked up a small number of times. This chain links TRBV12-3 or TRBV12-4 with TRBJ1-2; 9 bases match TRBD1. This CDR3 spans 13 amino acids. V was pared by 10 bases and J by 1 base, with 4 bases of the junction left unmatched. The CDR3 DNA is TGTGCCACTCGGACAGGGGATAACTATGGCTACACCTTC. Its translation is CATRTGDNYGYTF.

The chain uses TRBV2 and TRBJ1-2; 7 bases are shared with TRBD1. The CDR3 has 12 amino acids. The V gene's germline CDR1 is SNHLY and CDR2 FYNNEI. V dropped 5 bases and J dropped 7; count of bases not matched to a gene: 4. CDR3 coding DNA: TGTGCCAGCAGTCCGACAGGGTTTGGCTACACCTTC. Translating it yields CASSPTGFGYTF.

V and J are TRBV30 and TRBJ2-5, with D perhaps matching TRBD1 (6 bases). Trimming cost V 3 bases and J 5 bases, with 13 bases left between them. Germline lookup yields CDR1 GTSNPN and CDR2 SVGIG (reference sequence). The CDR3 has 13 residues. The CDR3 sequence: CAWSPGASETQYF. The CDR3 bases are TGTGCCTGGAGCCCAGGGGCGAGCGAGACCCAGTACTTC. Full variable domain (remainder filled in from reference TRBV30 and TRBJ2-5): SQTIHQWPATLVQPVGSPLSLECTVEGTSNPNLYWYRQAAGRGLQLLFYSVGIGQISSEVPQNLSASRPQDRQFILSSKKLLLSDSGFYLCAWSPGASETQYFGPGTRLLVL.

The chain carries TRBV7-9 and TRBJ2-1, with TRBD2 matching 11 bases. V lost 5 bases, J lost 2 bases, and 2 bases stayed unmatched. Germline V gene sequence: CDR1 SEHNR, CDR2 FQNEAQ (reference sequence). The CDR3 has 15 residues. The CDR3 DNA follows: TGTGCCAGCAGCCTACTAGCGGGGGCCTACAATGAGCAGTTCTTC. Its translation: CASSLLAGAYNEQFF.

This rearrangement joins TRBV12-3 or TRBV12-4 to TRBJ1-2; 8 bases map to TRBD1. Trimming at V came to 3 bases and at J to 8 bases, leaving 5 bases not matched to a gene. This CDR3 comprises 13 residues. CDR3 nucleotides: TGTGCCAGCAGTTTCGGACAGGGAGGAGGCTACACCTTC. Protein: CASSFGQGGGYTF.

Only a few counts were recorded for this clone. The chain employs TRBV6-5 and TRBJ2-1; TRBD2 matches 11 bases. The J segment lost 4 bases and the V segment lost 0 bases, leaving 2 bases of the junction unmatched. Per germline, CDR1 MNHEY and CDR2 SVGAGI. The length of the CDR3 is 16 residues. The CDR3 bases are TGTGCCAGCAGTTACTCCGCTAGCGGGGGGTACAATGAGCAGTTCTTC. Amino acids: CASSYSASGGYNEQFF.

This sequence joins TRBV28 and TRBJ1-2; D remains ambiguous. Trimming took 11 bases from V and 0 from J, leaving 13 bases between them. There are 13 residues in the CDR3. Germline CDR1 MDHEN, CDR2 SYDVKM. This CDR3 is CAGRGGSNYGYTF. CDR3 bases: TGTGCCGGTCGCGGCGGCTCTAACTATGGCTACACCTTC.

V usage is TRBV9 and J usage is TRBJ2-1, with 8 nucleotides matching TRBD2. This CDR3 comprises 15 residues. J was trimmed by 8 bases and V by 2 bases; bases with no gene match: 9. The V gene's germline CDR1 is SGDLS and CDR2 YYNGEE. The CDR3 region is CASSVAGTSAHEQFF. In DNA, the CDR3 is TGTGCCAGCAGCGTCGCCGGGACTAGTGCCCATGAGCAGTTCTTC.